Listed here are 30 T cell receptor beta chains from one sample, sequenced in a study of blood T cell repertoires in COVID-19. Using immunoSEQ multiplex PCR, the repertoire was profiled, and TCRdb retains in-frame clones only, with some absent. Of nearly 250,000 clones in the sample, about 83% were seen once. The sample consisted of PBMCs or T cells enriched from blood (not recorded which). Receptors were obtained from a woman between 50 and 59 years old who had recovered from COVID-19.

The rearrangement joins TRBV6-5 to TRBJ2-7; 8 nucleotides align to TRBD1. CDR1 MNHEY and CDR2 SVGAGI come from the germline V gene. This CDR3 spans 14 amino acids. V lost 6 bases, J lost 4 bases, and 8 bases stayed unmatched. CDR3 loop: CASRADRGRYEQYF. CDR3 sequence (DNA): TGTGCCAGCAGAGCTGACAGGGGAAGGTACGAGCAGTACTTC.

The chain carries TRBV7-8 and TRBJ2-7; 7 bases map to TRBD1. With 4 bases clipped from V and 7 bases from J, the junction kept 13 bases outside the gene matches. The CDR3 runs to 15 residues. Germline V lookup: CDR1 SGHVS, CDR2 FQNEAQ. The CDR3 reads CASSSGQVVQTEQYF. Here the CDR3 DNA reads TGTGCCAGCAGCTCCGGACAGGTCGTCCAAACGGAGCAGTACTTC.

The J gene is TRBJ2-2, the V gene TRBV11-2; D is perhaps TRBD2 (6 bases). Germline-derived CDR1 and CDR2 are SGHAT and FQNNGV. The V gene lost 1 base and the J gene lost 4 bases, with 16 bases spanning the gap. The CDR3 runs 17 residues. CDR3 amino acids: CASSLALNGGFTGELFF. Here the CDR3 DNA reads TGTGCCAGCAGCTTAGCCCTAAATGGAGGGTTCACCGGGGAGCTGTTTTTT. Full variable domain (missing parts from reference TRBV11-2 and TRBJ2-2): EAGVAQSPRYKIIEKRQSVAFWCNPISGHATLYWYQQILGQGPKLLIQFQNNGVVDDSQLPKDRFSAERLKGVDSTLKIQPAKLEDSAVYLCASSLALNGGFTGELFFGEGSRLTVL.

The rearrangement joins TRBV5-4 to TRBJ1-3; 8 bases fit TRBD1. J was trimmed by 3 bases and V by 3 bases; bases with no gene match: 5. Germline V gene data show CDR1 as SGHNT and CDR2 as YYREEE (reference sequence). The CDR3 is made up of 15 amino acids. The CDR3 here is CASSSQGAFGNTIYF. In DNA, the CDR3 is TGTGCCAGCAGCTCCCAGGGGGCGTTTGGAAACACCATATATTTT.

The chain joins TRBV30 to TRBJ1-3; D call uncertain. Trimming took off 4 bases at V and 0 bases at J, with 10 bases between the two ends. This CDR3 is built from 14 residues. Germline assignment: CDR1 GTSNPN and CDR2 SVGIG (reference sequence). The CDR3, as DNA: TGTGCCTGGAAATGGGCCAGCTCTGGAAACACCATATATTTT. It specifies CAWKWASSGNTIYF.

The chain links TRBV12-3 or TRBV12-4 to TRBJ1-1; D not certain. This CDR3 comprises 12 residues. V was cut by 8 bases and J by 7 bases, with 14 bases left in between. The CDR3 DNA sequence: TGTGCCAGCCAAGCCCAGGCCAATGAAGCTTTCTTT. Protein product: CASQAQANEAFF.

The CDR3 nucleotides read TGTGCCAGCAGGCCGTCCGGGGGACGGGACTACGAGCAGTACTTC. Translation: CASRPSGGRDYEQYF. The chain combines TRBV11-2 with TRBJ2-7; D might be TRBD2 (6 bases). This CDR3 comprises 15 residues. CDR1 is SGHAT, CDR2 FQNNGV, per germline. V lost 6 bases, J lost 3 bases, and 18 bases lay in between.

The V gene is TRBV7-9, the J gene TRBJ1-2; TRBD1 agrees at 12 bases. CDR3 length: 16 amino acids. With 5 bases clipped from V and 7 bases from J, the junction kept 11 bases outside the gene matches. CDR1 is SEHNR and CDR2 is FQNEAQ in the germline V gene (reference sequence). CDR3 amino acids: CASSLGTGGPQGGYTF. CDR3 nucleotide sequence: TGTGCCAGCAGCCTAGGGACAGGGGGCCCTCAGGGTGGCTACACCTTC.

J is TRBJ2-6 and V is TRBV19; TRBD2 is a possible D gene (6 bases). Germline loops: CDR1 LNHDA, CDR2 SQIVND (reference sequence). This CDR3 is built from 17 residues. The V end was cut by 6 bases, the J end by 4 bases, with 19 bases between. The CDR3 region is CASSPGLPGAGANVLTF. The DNA for the CDR3 is TGTGCCAGTAGCCCGGGCCTTCCGGGAGCGGGGGCCAACGTCCTGACTTTC.

The rearrangement joins TRBV5-4 to TRBJ2-2; a possible D gene is TRBD1 (6 bases). The CDR3 consists of 16 residues. V was cut by 4 bases and J by 2 bases, with 15 bases left in between. CDR1 is SGHNT and CDR2 is YYREEE in the germline V gene (reference sequence). CDR3: CASSPLGHLNTGELFF. The CDR3 region has the DNA TGTGCCAGCAGCCCTCTGGGACACCTTAACACCGGGGAGCTGTTTTTT.

The chain recombines TRBV7-9 with TRBJ1-1, with TRBD1 identical over 9 bases. Trimming took 5 bases from V and 3 from J; bases not matched to a gene: 4. Germline values: CDR1 SEHNR, CDR2 FQNEAQ (reference sequence). CDR3 size: 14 residues. The CDR3 region is CASSVRDRDTEAFF. The CDR3 nucleotides are TGTGCCAGCAGCGTCCGGGACAGGGACACTGAAGCTTTCTTT.

This chain links TRBV3-1 (or the pseudogene TRBV3-2) with TRBJ1-1; unclear D gene. Trimming cost V 0 bases and J 5 bases, with 13 bases left between them. The CDR3 extends over 15 amino acids. Germline CDR1 LGHDT, CDR2 YNNKEL (reference sequence). The CDR3 here is CASSQDTRWRTEAFF. The CDR3 DNA follows: TGTGCCAGCAGCCAAGATACCAGATGGCGGACTGAAGCTTTCTTT.

This clone was seen once. The rearrangement links TRBV7-9 to TRBJ1-3, with D perhaps matching TRBD1 (5 bases). CDR1 and CDR2 (germline): SEHNR, FQNEAQ (reference sequence). Trimming took 6 bases from V and 2 from J, leaving 17 bases between them. The CDR3 has 16 residues. This chain's CDR3 is CASSSNRGGAGNTIYF. CDR3 in DNA: TGTGCCAGCAGTTCCAATAGGGGCGGGGCTGGAAACACCATATATTTT. Drawing the rest from reference TRBV7-9 and TRBJ1-3, the complete variable domain is DTGVSQNPRHKITKRGQNVTFRCDPISEHNRLYWYRQTLGQGPEFLTYFQNEAQLEKSRLLSDRFSAERPKGSFSTLEIQRTEQGDSAMYLCASSSNRGGAGNTIYFGEGSWLTVV.

The chain's CDR3 is CASSTDRVSYGYTF. The DNA for the CDR3 is TGTGCCAGTAGTACTGACAGGGTGAGCTATGGCTACACCTTC. The chain uses TRBV19 and TRBJ1-2; 7 bases are shared with TRBD1. The CDR3 runs 14 residues. V dropped 4 bases and J dropped 4; count of bases not matched to a gene: 6. Germline lookup yields CDR1 LNHDA and CDR2 SQIVND (reference sequence).

This rearrangement joins TRBV28 to TRBJ2-7; 7 bases are shared with TRBD1. The CDR3 length is 15 residues. The V gene end was trimmed by 8 bases and the J gene end by 3 bases; junction bases not matched to a gene: 13. Germline V gene data show CDR1 as MDHEN and CDR2 as SYDVKM. The CDR3 loop reads CASESRQGIYYEQYF. The CDR3 nucleotides are TGTGCCAGCGAATCGAGACAGGGTATATACTACGAGCAGTACTTC.

V and J are TRBV30 and TRBJ2-7, with D perhaps TRBD2 (5 bases). The germline CDR1 and CDR2 sequences are GTSNPN and SVGIG (reference sequence). V dropped 3 bases and J dropped 2 bases, with 11 bases sitting between them. The CDR3 is 13 amino acids. The CDR3, as DNA: TGTGCCTGGAGCGCCGGAGGCCCCTACGAGCAGTACTTC. Amino acids: CAWSAGGPYEQYF.

The rearrangement uses TRBV18 and TRBJ2-1; D is uncertain. Looked up from germline, CDR1 is KGHSH and CDR2 is LQKENI. The CDR3 sequence is 14 residues long. V gave up 4 bases and J gave up 4 bases, with 11 bases separating them. CDR3 sequence (DNA): TGTGCCAGCTCACGTAGTGGGCAGTACAATGAGCAGTTCTTC. This sequence encodes CASSRSGQYNEQFF.

This clone has only one observation. The chain combines TRBV5-1 with TRBJ1-1, with D unresolved. CDR1 and CDR2 (germline): SGHRS, YFSETQ. This CDR3 spans 15 amino acids. The V end was cut by 2 bases, the J end by 2 bases, with 13 bases between. CDR3 sequence reads: CASSLVSGINTEAFF. The CDR3 coding sequence is TGCGCCAGCAGCTTAGTTTCCGGGATTAACACTGAAGCTTTCTTT.

The V and J genes are TRBV2 and TRBJ1-6; D unresolved. The V gene's germline CDR1 is SNHLY and CDR2 FYNNEI. CDR3 length: 11 amino acids. Between the trimmed V and J ends, which lost 3 bases and 14 bases, there was a span of 8 bases. CDR3 amino acids: CASSEGESLHF. For the CDR3, the DNA is TGTGCCAGCAGTGAGGGAGAGTCCCTCCACTTT. The full variable domain, in which reference TRBV2 and TRBJ1-6 provide the parts outside the CDR3, is EPEVTQTPSHQVTQMGQEVILRCVPISNHLYFYWYRQILGQKVEFLVSFYNNEISEKSEIFDDQFSVERPDGSNFTLKIRSTKLEDSAMYFCASSEGESLHFGNGTRLTVT.

The rearrangement links TRBV4-3 to TRBJ2-7; 9 nucleotides line up with TRBD1. The CDR3 spans 15 residues. Germline V gives CDR1 LGHNA, CDR2 YSLEER. The V and J ends lost 1 base and 6 bases, in that order; junction bases with no gene match: 7. The CDR3 bases are TGCGCCAGCAGCCAAGCCGGGACAGGGATGGGCGAGCAGTACTTC. Protein product: CASSQAGTGMGEQYF.

This clone was seen only once. This chain joins TRBV4-3 and TRBJ1-6; D is possibly TRBD1 (5 bases). This CDR3 is built from 13 residues. Germline loops: CDR1 LGHNA, CDR2 YSLEER. Trimming took off 0 bases at V and 13 bases at J, with 10 bases between the two ends. Here the CDR3 DNA reads TGCGCCAGCAGCCAAGAAGCCAGGGCGCCCCTCCACTTT. This encodes CASSQEARAPLHF.

This rearrangement joins TRBV12-3 or TRBV12-4 to TRBJ2-1; perhaps TRBD1 as D (6 bases). The CDR3 extends over 13 amino acids. Deletions cut 2 bases from V and 10 bases from J, with 12 bases between. CDR3 DNA: TGTGCCAGCAGTTTACGCAGGGGTTGGGAGCAGTTCTTC. Its protein product is CASSLRRGWEQFF.

The J gene is TRBJ2-7, the V gene TRBV15; TRBD2 matches 8 bases. The CDR3 loop spans 15 amino acids. The junction had 7 bases not matched to a gene; V was cut back by 1 base and J by 5 bases. From germline, CDR1 is LNHNV and CDR2 YYDKDF (reference sequence). CDR3 nucleotide sequence: TGTGCCACCAGCAGAGGGCCAGCGGGAGAGAACGAGCAGTACTTC. Translated: CATSRGPAGENEQYF.

The chain links TRBV4-2 to TRBJ1-6; 7 bases align to TRBD1. The V and J ends lost 0 bases and 8 bases, in that order; junction bases with no gene match: 7. Germline values: CDR1 LGHNA, CDR2 YNFKEQ. This CDR3 has 16 amino acids. DNA of the CDR3: TGTGCCAGCAGCCAAGACCGCGGAGGGGGCCATTCACCCCTCCACTTT. Its translation is CASSQDRGGGHSPLHF.

The chain combines TRBV6-6 with TRBJ1-4, with 9 bases matching TRBD1. CDR1 is MNHNY and CDR2 is SVGAGI in the germline V gene (reference sequence). This CDR3 comprises 15 residues. The trim removed 6 bases at V and 7 bases at J, leaving 9 bases unmatched. The CDR3 sequence is CASSPGTGWTEKLFF. The CDR3 DNA follows: TGTGCCAGCAGCCCCGGGACAGGGTGGACTGAAAAACTGTTTTTT.

V is TRBV28 and J is TRBJ2-1; a possible D gene is TRBD2 (5 bases). Germline assignment: CDR1 MDHEN and CDR2 SYDVKM. The CDR3 covers 14 residues. V shed 2 bases and J shed 7 bases, with 12 bases lying between them. The CDR3 DNA is TGTGCCAGCAGTTTAAGTCGGGGAAGGAATGAGCAGTTCTTC. Translation gives CASSLSRGRNEQFF.

V is TRBV19 and J is TRBJ2-7, with D unresolved. This CDR3 spans 13 amino acids. Per germline, CDR1 LNHDA and CDR2 SQIVND (reference sequence). V lost 5 bases and J 1 base, leaving 9 bases between the germline ends. For the CDR3, the DNA is TGTGCCAGTAGTCCTTTCGGGTCCTACGAGCAGTACTTC. It codes for CASSPFGSYEQYF.

This clone has only one observation. The chain combines TRBV19 with TRBJ1-2, with D maybe TRBD1 (5 bases). V gave up 1 base and J gave up 4 bases, with 10 bases separating them. The CDR3 is made up of 14 amino acids. CDR1 and CDR2 from the germline V gene are LNHDA and SQIVND (reference sequence). CDR3 residues: CASSIADTLYGYTF. CDR3 coding DNA: TGTGCCAGTAGTATAGCGGACACCCTCTATGGCTACACCTTC.

The rearrangement links TRBV28 to TRBJ1-6; D possibly corresponds to TRBD1 (5 bases). The CDR3 length is 14 residues. Germline CDR1 and CDR2: MDHEN and SYDVKM. V was trimmed by 2 bases and J by 12 bases, leaving 14 bases between them. As DNA, the CDR3 is TGTGCCAGCAGTTTAAGGACAACAGTGAGACCCCTCCACTTT. This translates into CASSLRTTVRPLHF.

V usage is TRBV5-8 and J usage is TRBJ2-5; 8 bases agree with TRBD1. CDR3 length: 15 residues. From germline, CDR1 is SGHTS and CDR2 YDEGEE. The J segment lost 4 bases and the V segment lost 3 bases, leaving 8 bases of the junction unmatched. In DNA form, the CDR3 reads TGTGCCAGCAGCTCGTCTGGCAGGGGGCGAGAGACCCAGTACTTC. Translating gives CASSSSGRGRETQYF.